This is a list of T cell receptor beta chains from one sample in a study of identical twins. TCRdb re-called the 5' RACE reads with MiXCR, one entry per CDR3 protein. The sample yields hundreds of thousands of distinct CDR3 sequences, approximately 25% seen once. A further study also used this sample, focusing on T cells expressing NK-cell markers.

The specimen sequenced was CD4+ T cells sorted from blood. The receptors were sampled from a woman aged 18-35 years in good health. CDR3s include the opening cysteine and the closing phenylalanine or tryptophan. The order of the fields is V gene, J gene, clone size, D gene, CDR3 DNA, CDR3 protein. A D gene is named only where the DNA matches it firmly. A row's size may be missing; if present it is once, few, many or a size class.

V: TRBV14
J: TRBJ2-5
size: NA
D: TRBD1
DNA: TGTGCCAGCAGCAATGGACAGGGCGGATGGGAGACCCAGTACTTC
CDR3: CASSNGQGGWETQYF

V: TRBV11-2
J: TRBJ2-3
size: NA
D: NA
DNA: TGTGCCAGCAGCTTAGGTGGCCTAGTAGGCACAGATACGCAGTATTTT
CDR3: CASSLGGLVGTDTQYF

V: TRBV2
J: TRBJ2-3
size: few
D: TRBD2
DNA: TGTGCCAGCAGTGTTGAGCGGGGGGGTGGAGATACGCAGTATTTT
CDR3: CASSVERGGGDTQYF

V: TRBV6-5
J: TRBJ2-7
size: few
D: NA
DNA: TGTGCCAGCAGTTTCCCGTTGGGGGCTGGAACCTACGAGCAGTACTTC
CDR3: CASSFPLGAGTYEQYF

V: TRBV7-2
J: TRBJ2-7
size: few
D: NA
DNA: TGTGCCAGCAGCAATGACAGGTACTCCTACGAGCAGTACTTC
CDR3: CASSNDRYSYEQYF

V: TRBV6-2/TRBV6-3
J: TRBJ2-7
size: NA
D: TRBD1
DNA: TGTGCCAGCAGGGGGACCAAGGACAGGGCCAACTACGAGCAGTACTTC
CDR3: CASRGTKDRANYEQYF

V: TRBV6-5
J: TRBJ2-5
size: NA
D: TRBD2
DNA: TGTGCCAGCAGTTACGACGTTTTCGGGGGGAAGAGAACCCAGTACTTC
CDR3: CASSYDVFGGKRTQYF

V: TRBV12-3/TRBV12-4
J: TRBJ1-1
size: NA
D: NA
DNA: TGTGCCAGCAGTCCCTCTGGGGATACCGGGGGTATGAACACTGAAGCTTTCTTT
CDR3: CASSPSGDTGGMNTEAFF

V: TRBV7-2
J: TRBJ2-7
size: few
D: TRBD2
DNA: TGTGCCAGCAGCCTCACTAGCGGACCCACCTACGAGCAGTACTTC
CDR3: CASSLTSGPTYEQYF

V: TRBV11-2
J: TRBJ2-1
size: NA
D: NA
DNA: TGTGCCAGCAGCACATCAACCTTAGGTTTCTACAATGAGCAGTTCTTC
CDR3: CASSTSTLGFYNEQFF

V: TRBV11-1
J: TRBJ2-7
size: NA
D: NA
DNA: TGTGCCAGCAGCTTAGTCGGTCACTACGAGCAGTACTTC
CDR3: CASSLVGHYEQYF

V: TRBV20-1
J: TRBJ2-1
size: once
D: NA
DNA: TGCAGTGCTAGGGGCCTAAGAGGTGGAACCTACAATGAGCAGTTCTTC
CDR3: CSARGLRGGTYNEQFF

V: TRBV5-1
J: TRBJ2-2
size: NA
D: NA
DNA: TGCGCCAGCAGCCCAAGGGCAGGGACCGGGGAGCTGTTTTTT
CDR3: CASSPRAGTGELFF

V: TRBV19
J: TRBJ1-5
size: few
D: NA
DNA: TGTGCCAGTAGTAAACAGGGACAGCCCCAGCATTTT
CDR3: CASSKQGQPQHF

V: TRBV12-5
J: TRBJ2-5
size: NA
D: NA
DNA: TGTGCTAGTGGTTTAAGAACGGGGTCACAAGAGACCCAGTACTTC
CDR3: CASGLRTGSQETQYF

V: TRBV5-1
J: TRBJ1-5
size: few
D: TRBD1
DNA: TGCGCCAGCAGCTTGGGGACAGGGGCCAATCAGCCCCAGCATTTT
CDR3: CASSLGTGANQPQHF

V: TRBV15
J: TRBJ1-2
size: few
D: TRBD1
DNA: TGTGCCACCAGCAGAGAGCCGTCGGGACAGGGGCGCGGCTATGGCTACACCTTC
CDR3: CATSREPSGQGRGYGYTF

V: TRBV5-5
J: TRBJ1-4
size: NA
D: TRBD1
DNA: TGTGCCAGCAGCTTGGAGGGGAGGGGGCAGAATGAAAAACTGTTTTTT
CDR3: CASSLEGRGQNEKLFF

V: TRBV5-6
J: TRBJ2-3
size: NA
D: NA
DNA: TGTGCCAGCAGCTTGTCACATATCACAGATACGCAGTATTTT
CDR3: CASSLSHITDTQYF

V: TRBV2
J: TRBJ2-5
size: NA
D: NA
DNA: TGTGCCAGCAGTGGCGACAGACAGCAAGAGACCCAGTACTTC
CDR3: CASSGDRQQETQYF